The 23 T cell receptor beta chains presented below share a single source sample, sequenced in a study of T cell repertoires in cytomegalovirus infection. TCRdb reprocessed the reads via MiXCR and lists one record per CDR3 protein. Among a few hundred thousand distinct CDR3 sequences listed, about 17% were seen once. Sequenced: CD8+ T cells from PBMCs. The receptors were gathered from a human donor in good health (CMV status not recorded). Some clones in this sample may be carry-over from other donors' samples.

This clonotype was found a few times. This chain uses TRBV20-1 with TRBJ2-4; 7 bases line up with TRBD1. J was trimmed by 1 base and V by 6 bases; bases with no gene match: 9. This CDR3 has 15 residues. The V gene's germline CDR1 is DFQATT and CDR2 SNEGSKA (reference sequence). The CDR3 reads CSADPGQTAKNIQYF. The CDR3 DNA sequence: TGCAGTGCAGATCCGGGACAGACGGCCAAAAACATTCAGTACTTC.

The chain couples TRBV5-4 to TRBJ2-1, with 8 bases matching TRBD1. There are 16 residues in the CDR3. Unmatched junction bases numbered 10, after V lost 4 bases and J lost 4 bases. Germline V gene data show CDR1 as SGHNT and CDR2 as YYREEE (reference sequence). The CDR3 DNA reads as TGTGCCAGCAGCATAACAGGGGGTGTTGGGTACAATGAGCAGTTCTTC. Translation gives CASSITGGVGYNEQFF.

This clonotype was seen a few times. The CDR3 here is CASSPANRAASGNTIYF. In DNA form, the CDR3 reads TGTGCCAGCAGCCCGGCCAACAGGGCGGCCTCTGGAAACACCATATATTTT. The rearrangement links TRBV3-1 to TRBJ1-3; D is possibly TRBD1 (6 bases). The CDR3 is made up of 17 amino acids. Per germline, CDR1 LGHDT and CDR2 YNNKEL (reference sequence). Trimming removed 4 bases at V and 0 bases at J, with 16 bases between. Supplemented by reference TRBV3-1 and TRBJ1-3, the full variable domain reads DTAVSQTPKYLVTQMGNDKSIKCEQNLGHDTMYWYKQDSKKFLKIMFSYNNKELIINETVPNRFSPKSPDKAHLNLHINSLELGDSAVYFCASSPANRAASGNTIYFGEGSWLTVV.

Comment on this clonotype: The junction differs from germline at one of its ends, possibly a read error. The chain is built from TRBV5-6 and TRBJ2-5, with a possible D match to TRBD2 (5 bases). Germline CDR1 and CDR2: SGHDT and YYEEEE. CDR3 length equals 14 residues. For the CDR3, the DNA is TGTGCCAGCAGCAAGATGAGGGAAAGAGAGACCCTGTACTTC. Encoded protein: CASSKMRERETLYF.

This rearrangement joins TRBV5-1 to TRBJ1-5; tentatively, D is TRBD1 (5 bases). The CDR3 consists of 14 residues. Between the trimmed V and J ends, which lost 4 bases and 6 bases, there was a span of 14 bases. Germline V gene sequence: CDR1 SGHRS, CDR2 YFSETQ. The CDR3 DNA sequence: TGCGCCAGCAGCCCGGGGGGGGGAGCTCAGCCCCAGCATTTT. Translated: CASSPGGGAQPQHF.

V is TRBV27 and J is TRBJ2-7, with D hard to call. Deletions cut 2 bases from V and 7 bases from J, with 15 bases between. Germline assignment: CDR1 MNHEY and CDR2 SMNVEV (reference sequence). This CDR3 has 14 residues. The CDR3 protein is CASSLGLSVGEQYF. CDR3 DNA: TGTGCCAGCAGTTTAGGGCTTTCGGTCGGGGAGCAGTACTTC.

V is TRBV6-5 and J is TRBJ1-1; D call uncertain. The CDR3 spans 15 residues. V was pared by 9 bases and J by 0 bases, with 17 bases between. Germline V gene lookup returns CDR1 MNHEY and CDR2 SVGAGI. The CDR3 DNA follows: TGTGCCAGTCACGGATTATATGGGTTGAACACTGAAGCTTTCTTT. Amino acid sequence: CASHGLYGLNTEAFF.

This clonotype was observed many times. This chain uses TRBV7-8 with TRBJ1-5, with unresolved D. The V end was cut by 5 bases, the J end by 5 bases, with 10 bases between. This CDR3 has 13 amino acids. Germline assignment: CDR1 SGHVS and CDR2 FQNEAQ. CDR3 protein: CASSRGRDQPQHF. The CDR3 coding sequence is TGTGCCAGCAGCCGCGGGAGGGATCAGCCCCAGCATTTT. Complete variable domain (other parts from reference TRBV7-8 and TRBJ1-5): GAGVSQSPRYKVAKRGQDVALRCDPISGHVSLFWYQQALGQGPEFLTYFQNEAQLDKSGLPSDRFFAERPEGSVSTLKIQRTQQEDSAVYLCASSRGRDQPQHFGDGTRLSIL.

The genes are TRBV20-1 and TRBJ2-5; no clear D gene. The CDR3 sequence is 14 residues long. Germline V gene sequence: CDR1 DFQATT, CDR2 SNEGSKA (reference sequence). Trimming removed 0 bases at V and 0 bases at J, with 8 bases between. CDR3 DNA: TGCAGTGCTAGAGATAAGTGGAACCAAGAGACCCAGTACTTC. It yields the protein CSARDKWNQETQYF.

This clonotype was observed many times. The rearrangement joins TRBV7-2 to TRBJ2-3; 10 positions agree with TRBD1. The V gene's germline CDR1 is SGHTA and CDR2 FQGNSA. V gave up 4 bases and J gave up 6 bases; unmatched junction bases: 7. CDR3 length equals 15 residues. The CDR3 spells CASSWTGGSADTQYF. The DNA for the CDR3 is TGTGCCAGCAGCTGGACAGGGGGTTCGGCGGATACGCAGTATTTT.

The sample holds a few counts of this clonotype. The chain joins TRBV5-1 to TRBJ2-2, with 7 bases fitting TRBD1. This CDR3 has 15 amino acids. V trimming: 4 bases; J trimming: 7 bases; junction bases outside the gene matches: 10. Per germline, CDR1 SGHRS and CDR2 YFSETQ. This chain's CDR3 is CASSAGQVLSGELFF. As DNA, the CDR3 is TGCGCCAGCAGCGCTGGACAGGTCCTCAGCGGGGAGCTGTTTTTT.

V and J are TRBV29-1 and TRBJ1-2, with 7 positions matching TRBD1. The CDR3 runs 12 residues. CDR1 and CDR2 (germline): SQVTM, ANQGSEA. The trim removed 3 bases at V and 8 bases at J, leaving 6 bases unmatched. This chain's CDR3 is CSVDRQGWGYTF. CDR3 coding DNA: TGCAGCGTTGATCGACAGGGATGGGGCTACACCTTC.

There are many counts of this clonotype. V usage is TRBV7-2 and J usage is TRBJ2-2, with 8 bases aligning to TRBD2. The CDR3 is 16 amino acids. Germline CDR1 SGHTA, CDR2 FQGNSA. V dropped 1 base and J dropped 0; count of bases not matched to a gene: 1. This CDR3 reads CASSLVAGPNTGELFF. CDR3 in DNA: TGTGCCAGCAGCTTAGTAGCGGGACCGAACACCGGGGAGCTGTTTTTT.

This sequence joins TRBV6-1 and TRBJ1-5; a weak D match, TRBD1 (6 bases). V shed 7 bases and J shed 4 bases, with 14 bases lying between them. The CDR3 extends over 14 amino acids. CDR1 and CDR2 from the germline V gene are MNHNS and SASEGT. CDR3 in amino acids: CASKTGTENQPQHF. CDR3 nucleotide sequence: TGTGCCAGCAAAACAGGGACCGAAAATCAGCCCCAGCATTTT.

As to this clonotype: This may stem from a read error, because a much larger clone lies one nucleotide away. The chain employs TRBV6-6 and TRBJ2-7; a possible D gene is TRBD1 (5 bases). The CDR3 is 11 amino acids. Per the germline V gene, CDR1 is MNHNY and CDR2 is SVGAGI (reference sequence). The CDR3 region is CASMDTLTTCF. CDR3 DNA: TGTGCCAGCATGGACACCCTTACTACGTGCTTC.

The DNA for the CDR3 is TGTGCCAGCAGCCCGGACAGGGGGCCTCGTAATCAGCCCCAGCATTTT. Amino acids: CASSPDRGPRNQPQHF. The chain recombines TRBV7-8 with TRBJ1-5; TRBD1 agrees at 11 bases. V lost 5 bases to trimming and J lost 4 bases; unmatched junction nucleotides: 7. Germline CDR1 and CDR2: SGHVS and FQNEAQ. This CDR3 spans 16 amino acids.

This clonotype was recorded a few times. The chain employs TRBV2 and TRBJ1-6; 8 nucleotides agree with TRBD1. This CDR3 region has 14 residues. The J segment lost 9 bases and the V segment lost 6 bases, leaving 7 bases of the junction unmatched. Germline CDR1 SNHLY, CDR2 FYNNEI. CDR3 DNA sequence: TGTGCCAGCAGAGGGACAGGTGGAACTTCACCCCTCCACTTT. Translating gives CASRGTGGTSPLHF. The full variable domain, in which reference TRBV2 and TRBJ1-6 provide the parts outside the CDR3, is EPEVTQTPSHQVTQMGQEVILRCVPISNHLYFYWYRQILGQKVEFLVSFYNNEISEKSEIFDDQFSVERPDGSNFTLKIRSTKLEDSAMYFCASRGTGGTSPLHFGNGTRLTVT.

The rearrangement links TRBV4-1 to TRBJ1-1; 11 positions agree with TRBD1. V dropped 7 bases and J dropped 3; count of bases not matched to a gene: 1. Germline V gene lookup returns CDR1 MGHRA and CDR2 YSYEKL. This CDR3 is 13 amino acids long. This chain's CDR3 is CASKGQGDTEAFF. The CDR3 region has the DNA TGCGCCAGCAAGGGACAGGGGGACACTGAAGCTTTCTTT.

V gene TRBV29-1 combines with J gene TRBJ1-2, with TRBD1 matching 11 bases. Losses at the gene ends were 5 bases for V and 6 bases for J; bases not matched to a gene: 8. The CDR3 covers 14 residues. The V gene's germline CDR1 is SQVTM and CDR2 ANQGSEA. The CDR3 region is CSVPMGQGVNGYTF. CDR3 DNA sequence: TGCAGCGTTCCGATGGGACAGGGGGTGAATGGCTACACCTTC.

In nucleotides, the CDR3 is TGCAGTGCCATTGGGCCCCGGGACGGGATCTACGAGCAGTACTTC. Its translation: CSAIGPRDGIYEQYF. J is TRBJ2-7 and V is TRBV20-1; D is tentatively TRBD1 or TRBD2 (5 bases each). The CDR3 runs to 15 residues. Germline lookup yields CDR1 DFQATT and CDR2 SNEGSKA (reference sequence). Trimming pared 6 bases from V and 3 bases from J, leaving 21 bases between.

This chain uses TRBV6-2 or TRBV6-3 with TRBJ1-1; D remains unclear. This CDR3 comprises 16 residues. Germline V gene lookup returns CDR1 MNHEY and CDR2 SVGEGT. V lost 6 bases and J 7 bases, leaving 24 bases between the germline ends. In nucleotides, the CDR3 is TGTGCCAGCAGCTTCGCCCCCTCTGTACCTGGTGGTGAAGCTTTCTTT. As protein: CASSFAPSVPGGEAFF.

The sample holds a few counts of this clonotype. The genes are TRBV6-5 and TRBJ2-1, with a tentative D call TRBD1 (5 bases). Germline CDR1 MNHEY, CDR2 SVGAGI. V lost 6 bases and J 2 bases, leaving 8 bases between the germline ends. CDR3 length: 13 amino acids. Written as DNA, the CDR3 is TGTGCCAGCAGGCAGGGCCCCTACAATGAGCAGTTCTTC. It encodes CASRQGPYNEQFF.

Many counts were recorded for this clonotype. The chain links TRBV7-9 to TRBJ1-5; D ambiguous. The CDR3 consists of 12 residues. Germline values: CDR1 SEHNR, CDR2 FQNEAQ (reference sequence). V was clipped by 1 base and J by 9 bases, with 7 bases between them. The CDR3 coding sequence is TGTGCCAGCAGCTTAGGGACTGGGCCCCAGCATTTT. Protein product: CASSLGTGPQHF.